This T cell receptor beta chain was sequenced during a study of sequential checkpoint blockade in melanoma. Here immunoSEQ multiplex PCR was the method, and the copy in TCRdb shows in-frame clones only, minus some. The sample has under 20,000 clones; over 65% are singletons. Looked up from germline, CDR1 is MGHDK and CDR2 is SYGVNS. V was trimmed by 0 bases and J by 7 bases, leaving 9 bases between them. This CDR3 comprises 13 residues. As to treatment: randomized to nivolumab then ipilimumab (arm A) or the reverse (arm B). The rearrangement uses TRBV25-1 and TRBJ1-1; D not certain. The sample in question was tumor tissue (inferred from file names), obtained from a patient given nivolumab and ipilimumab in sequence. The TCR comes from a human donor with melanoma. The CDR3 DNA sequence: TGTGCCAGCAGTGAATACGGGTTGGGTGAAGCTTTCTTT. It translates to CASSEYGLGEAFF.